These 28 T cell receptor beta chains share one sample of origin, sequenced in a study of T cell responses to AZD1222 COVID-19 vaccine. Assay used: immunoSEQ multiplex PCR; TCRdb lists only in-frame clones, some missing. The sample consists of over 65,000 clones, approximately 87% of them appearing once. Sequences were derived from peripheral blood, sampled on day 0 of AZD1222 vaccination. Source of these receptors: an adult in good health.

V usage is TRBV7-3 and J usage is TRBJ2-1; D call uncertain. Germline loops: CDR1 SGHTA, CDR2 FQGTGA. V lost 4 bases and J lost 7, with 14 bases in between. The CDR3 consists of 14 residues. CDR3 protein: CASSSRQGANEQFF. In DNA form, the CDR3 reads TGTGCCAGCAGCTCCCGACAAGGAGCTAATGAGCAGTTCTTC.

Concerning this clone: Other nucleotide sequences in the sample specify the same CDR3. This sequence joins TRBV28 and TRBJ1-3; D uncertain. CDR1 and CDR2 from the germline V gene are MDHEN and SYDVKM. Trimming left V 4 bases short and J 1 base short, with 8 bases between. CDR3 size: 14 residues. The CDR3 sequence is CASSSGSSGNTIYF. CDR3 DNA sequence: TGTGCCAGCAGTTCCGGGAGTTCTGGAAACACCATATATTTT. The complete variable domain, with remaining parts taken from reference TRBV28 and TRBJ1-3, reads DVKVTQSSRYLVKRTGEKVFLECVQDMDHENMFWYRQDPGLGLRLIYFSYDVKMKEKGDIPEGYSVSREKKERFSLILESASTNQTSMYLCASSSGSSGNTIYFGEGSWLTVV.

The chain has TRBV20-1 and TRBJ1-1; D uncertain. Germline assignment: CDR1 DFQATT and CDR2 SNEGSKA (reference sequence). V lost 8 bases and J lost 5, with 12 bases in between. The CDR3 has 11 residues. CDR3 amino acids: CSLGRRTEAFF. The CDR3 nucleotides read TGCAGTCTAGGGAGGAGGACTGAAGCTTTCTTT.

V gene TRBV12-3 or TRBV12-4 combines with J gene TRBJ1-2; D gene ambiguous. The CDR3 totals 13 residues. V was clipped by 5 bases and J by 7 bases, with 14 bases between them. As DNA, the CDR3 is TGTGCCAGCAGTCTGAGCGTAGACCTTGGCTACACCTTC. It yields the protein CASSLSVDLGYTF.

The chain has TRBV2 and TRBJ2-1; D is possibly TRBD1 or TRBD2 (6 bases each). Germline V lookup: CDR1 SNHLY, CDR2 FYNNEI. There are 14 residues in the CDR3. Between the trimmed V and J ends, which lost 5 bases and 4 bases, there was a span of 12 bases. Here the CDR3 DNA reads TGTGCCAGCAGTTCCAGGGGACTTTACAATGAGCAGTTCTTC. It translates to CASSSRGLYNEQFF. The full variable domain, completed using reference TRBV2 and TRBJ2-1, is EPEVTQTPSHQVTQMGQEVILRCVPISNHLYFYWYRQILGQKVEFLVSFYNNEISEKSEIFDDQFSVERPDGSNFTLKIRSTKLEDSAMYFCASSSRGLYNEQFFGPGTRLTVL.

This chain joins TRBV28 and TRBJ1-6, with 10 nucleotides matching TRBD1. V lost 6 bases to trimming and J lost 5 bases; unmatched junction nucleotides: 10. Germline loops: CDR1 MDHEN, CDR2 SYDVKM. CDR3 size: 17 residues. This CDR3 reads CASSVRQGALNNSPLHF. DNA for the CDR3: TGTGCCAGCAGCGTTCGACAGGGGGCGTTAAATAATTCACCCCTCCACTTT.

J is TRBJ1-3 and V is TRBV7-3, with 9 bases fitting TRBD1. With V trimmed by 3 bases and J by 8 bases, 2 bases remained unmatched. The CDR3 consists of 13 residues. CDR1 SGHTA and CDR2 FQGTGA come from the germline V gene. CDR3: CASSFRQGDTIYF. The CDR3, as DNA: TGTGCCAGCAGCTTCCGACAGGGGGACACCATATATTTT.

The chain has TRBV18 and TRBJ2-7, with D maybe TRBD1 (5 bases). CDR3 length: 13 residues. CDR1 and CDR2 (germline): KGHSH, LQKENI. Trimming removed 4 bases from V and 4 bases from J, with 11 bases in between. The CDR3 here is CASSRETDYEQYF. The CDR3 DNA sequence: TGTGCCAGCTCACGAGAGACAGATTACGAGCAGTACTTC.

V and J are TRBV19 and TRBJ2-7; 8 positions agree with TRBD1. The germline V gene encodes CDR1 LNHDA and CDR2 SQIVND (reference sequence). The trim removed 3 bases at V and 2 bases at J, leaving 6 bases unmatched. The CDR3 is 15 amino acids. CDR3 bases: TGTGCCAGTAGTATCGACAGGGGAACGACCTACGAGCAGTACTTC. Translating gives CASSIDRGTTYEQYF. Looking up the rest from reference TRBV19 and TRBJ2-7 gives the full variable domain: DGGITQSPKYLFRKEGQNVTLSCEQNLNHDAMYWYRQDPGQGLRLIYYSQIVNDFQKGDIAEGYSVSREKKESFPLTVTSAQKNPTAFYLCASSIDRGTTYEQYFGPGTRLTVT.

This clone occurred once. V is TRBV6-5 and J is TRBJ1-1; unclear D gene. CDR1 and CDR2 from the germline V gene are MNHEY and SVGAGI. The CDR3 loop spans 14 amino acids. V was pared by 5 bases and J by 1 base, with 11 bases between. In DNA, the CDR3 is TGTGCCAGCAGTCAGCCACAGAGGAACACTGAAGCTTTCTTT. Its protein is CASSQPQRNTEAFF.

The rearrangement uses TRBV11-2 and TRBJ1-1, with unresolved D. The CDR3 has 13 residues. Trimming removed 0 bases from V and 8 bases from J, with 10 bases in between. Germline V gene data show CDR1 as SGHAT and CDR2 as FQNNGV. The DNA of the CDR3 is TGTGCCAGCAGCTTAGAGAGGGTGACGGAAGCTTTCTTT. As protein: CASSLERVTEAFF.

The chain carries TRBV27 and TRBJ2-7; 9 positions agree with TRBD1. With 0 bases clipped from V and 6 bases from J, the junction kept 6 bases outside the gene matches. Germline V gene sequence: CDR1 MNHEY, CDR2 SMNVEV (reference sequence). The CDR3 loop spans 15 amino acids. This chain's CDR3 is CASSLSRTGVGEQYF. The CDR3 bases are TGTGCCAGCAGTTTATCTCGGACAGGGGTTGGCGAGCAGTACTTC.

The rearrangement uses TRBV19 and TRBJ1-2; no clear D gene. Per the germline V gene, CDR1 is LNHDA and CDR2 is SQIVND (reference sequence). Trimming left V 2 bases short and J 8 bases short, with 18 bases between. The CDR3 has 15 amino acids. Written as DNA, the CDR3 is TGTGCCAGTAGTATAAGGGTTCTCTATCCTGGGGGCTACACCTTC. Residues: CASSIRVLYPGGYTF.

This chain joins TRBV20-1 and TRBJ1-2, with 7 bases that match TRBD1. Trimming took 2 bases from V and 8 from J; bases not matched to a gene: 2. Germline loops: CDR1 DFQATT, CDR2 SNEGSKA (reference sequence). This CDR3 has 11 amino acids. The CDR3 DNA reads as TGCAGTGCTAGAAGACAGGGCGGCTACACCTTC. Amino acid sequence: CSARRQGGYTF.

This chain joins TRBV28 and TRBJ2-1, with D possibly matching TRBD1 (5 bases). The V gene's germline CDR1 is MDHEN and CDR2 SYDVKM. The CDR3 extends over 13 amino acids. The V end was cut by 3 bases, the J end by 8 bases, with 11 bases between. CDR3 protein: CASSFPGYYEQFF. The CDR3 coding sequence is TGTGCCAGCAGTTTCCCAGGGTATTATGAGCAGTTCTTC.

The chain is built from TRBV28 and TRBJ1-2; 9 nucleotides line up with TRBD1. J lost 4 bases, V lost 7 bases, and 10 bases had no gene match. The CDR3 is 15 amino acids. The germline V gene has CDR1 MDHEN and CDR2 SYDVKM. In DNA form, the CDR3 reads TGTGCCAGCATCATCCGGGACAGGGAGTCCTATGGCTACACCTTC. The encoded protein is CASIIRDRESYGYTF.

CDR3 residues: CATSDPKNYRGRQETQYF. CDR3 nucleotides: TGTGCCACCAGTGATCCCAAAAACTACAGGGGACGGCAAGAGACCCAGTACTTC. J is TRBJ2-5 and V is TRBV24-1, with 7 nucleotides matching TRBD1. V was clipped by 3 bases and J by 2 bases; unmatched bases: 14. Looked up from germline, CDR1 is KGHDR and CDR2 is SFDVKD. This CDR3 comprises 18 residues.

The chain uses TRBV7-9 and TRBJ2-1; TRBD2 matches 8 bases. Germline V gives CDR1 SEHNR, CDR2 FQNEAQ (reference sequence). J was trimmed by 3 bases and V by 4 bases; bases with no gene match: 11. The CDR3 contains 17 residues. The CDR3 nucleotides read TGTGCCAGCAGCTCCCTGTGGGATAGCGGGATCTACAATGAGCAGTTCTTC. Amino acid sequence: CASSSLWDSGIYNEQFF.

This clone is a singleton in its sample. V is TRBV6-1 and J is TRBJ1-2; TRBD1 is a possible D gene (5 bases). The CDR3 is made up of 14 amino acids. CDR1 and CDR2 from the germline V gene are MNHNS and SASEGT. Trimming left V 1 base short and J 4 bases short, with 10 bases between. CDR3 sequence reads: CASSEESGGYGYTF. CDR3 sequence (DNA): TGTGCCAGCAGTGAAGAGTCGGGGGGCTATGGCTACACCTTC.

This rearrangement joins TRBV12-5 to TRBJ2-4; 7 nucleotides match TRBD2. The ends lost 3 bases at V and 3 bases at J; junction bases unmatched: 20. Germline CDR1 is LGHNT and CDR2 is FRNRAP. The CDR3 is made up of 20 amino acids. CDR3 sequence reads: CASGFPKVLGGSPFKNIQYF. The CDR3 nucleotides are TGTGCTAGTGGTTTCCCAAAAGTCTTGGGGGGGAGTCCCTTCAAAAACATTCAGTACTTC.

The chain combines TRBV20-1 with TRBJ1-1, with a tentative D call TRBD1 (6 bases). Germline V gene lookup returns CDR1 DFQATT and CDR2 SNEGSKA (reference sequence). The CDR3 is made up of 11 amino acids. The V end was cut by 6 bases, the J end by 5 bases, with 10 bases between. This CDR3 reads CSANRETEAFF. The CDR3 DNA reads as TGCAGTGCGAACAGGGAGACTGAAGCTTTCTTT.

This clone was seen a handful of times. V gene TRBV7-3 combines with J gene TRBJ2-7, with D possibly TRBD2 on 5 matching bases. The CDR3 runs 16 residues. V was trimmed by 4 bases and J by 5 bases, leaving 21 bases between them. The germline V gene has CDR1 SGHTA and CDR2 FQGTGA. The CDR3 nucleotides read TGTGCCAGCAGCTCCATTAGACGGACTCAACTGGACGAGCAGTACTTC. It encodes CASSSIRRTQLDEQYF. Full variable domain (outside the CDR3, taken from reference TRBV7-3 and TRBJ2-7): GAGVSQTPSNKVTEKGKYVELRCDPISGHTALYWYRQSLGQGPEFLIYFQGTGAADDSGLPNDRFFAVRPEGSVSTLKIQRTERGDSAVYLCASSSIRRTQLDEQYFGPGTRLTVT.

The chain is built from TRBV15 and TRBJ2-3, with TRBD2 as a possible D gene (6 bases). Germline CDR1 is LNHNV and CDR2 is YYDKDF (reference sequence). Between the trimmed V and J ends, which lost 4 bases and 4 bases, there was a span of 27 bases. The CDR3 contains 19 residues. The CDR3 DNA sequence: TGTGCCACCAGCATCAAACCTTCTCCGGGACTCGCACGTCCAGATACGCAGTATTTT. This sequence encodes CATSIKPSPGLARPDTQYF. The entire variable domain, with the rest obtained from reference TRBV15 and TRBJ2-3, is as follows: DAMVIQNPRYQVTQFGKPVTLSCSQTLNHNVMYWYQQKSSQAPKLLFHYYDKDFNNEADTPDNFQSRRPNTSFCFLDIRSPGLGDTAMYLCATSIKPSPGLARPDTQYFGPGTRLTVL.

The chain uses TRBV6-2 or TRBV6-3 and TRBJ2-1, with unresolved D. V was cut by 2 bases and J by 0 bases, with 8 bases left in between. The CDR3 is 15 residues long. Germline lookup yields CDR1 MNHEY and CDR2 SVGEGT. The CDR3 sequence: CASSYPPSSYNEQFF. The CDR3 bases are TGTGCCAGCAGTTACCCCCCCAGCTCCTACAATGAGCAGTTCTTC.

The CDR3 loop reads CAWAGGSFSRRGYTF. The CDR3 region has the DNA TGTGCCTGGGCAGGGGGGTCCTTCTCGAGGAGAGGCTACACCTTC. The chain combines TRBV30 with TRBJ1-2; 7 bases fit TRBD1. The CDR3 length is 15 residues. Unmatched junction bases numbered 17, after V lost 5 bases and J lost 8 bases. The germline V gene has CDR1 GTSNPN and CDR2 SVGIG (reference sequence).

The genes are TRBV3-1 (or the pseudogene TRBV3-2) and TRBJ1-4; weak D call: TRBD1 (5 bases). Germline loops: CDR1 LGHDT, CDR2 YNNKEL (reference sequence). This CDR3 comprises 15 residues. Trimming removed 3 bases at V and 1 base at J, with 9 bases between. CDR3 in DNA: TGTGCCAGCAGCCAGACGGGGGGAACTAATGAAAAACTGTTTTTT. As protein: CASSQTGGTNEKLFF.

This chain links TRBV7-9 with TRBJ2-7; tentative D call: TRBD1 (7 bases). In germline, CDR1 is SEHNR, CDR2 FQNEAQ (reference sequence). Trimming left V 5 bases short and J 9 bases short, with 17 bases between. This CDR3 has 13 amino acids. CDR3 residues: CASSRGQGGAQYF. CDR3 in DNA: TGTGCCAGCAGCCGAGGGCAGGGGGGCGCGCAGTACTTC.

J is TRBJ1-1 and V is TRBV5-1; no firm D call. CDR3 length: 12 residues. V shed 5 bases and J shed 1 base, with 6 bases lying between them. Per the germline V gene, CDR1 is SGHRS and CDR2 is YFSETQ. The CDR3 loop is CASRNRNTEAFF. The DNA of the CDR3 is TGCGCCAGCAGGAACAGGAACACTGAAGCTTTCTTT. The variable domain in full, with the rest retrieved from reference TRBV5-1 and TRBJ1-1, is KAGVTQTPRYLIKTRGQQVTLSCSPISGHRSVSWYQQTPGQGLQFLFEYFSETQRNKGNFPGRFSGRQFSNSRSEMNVSTLELGDSALYLCASRNRNTEAFFGQGTRLTVV.